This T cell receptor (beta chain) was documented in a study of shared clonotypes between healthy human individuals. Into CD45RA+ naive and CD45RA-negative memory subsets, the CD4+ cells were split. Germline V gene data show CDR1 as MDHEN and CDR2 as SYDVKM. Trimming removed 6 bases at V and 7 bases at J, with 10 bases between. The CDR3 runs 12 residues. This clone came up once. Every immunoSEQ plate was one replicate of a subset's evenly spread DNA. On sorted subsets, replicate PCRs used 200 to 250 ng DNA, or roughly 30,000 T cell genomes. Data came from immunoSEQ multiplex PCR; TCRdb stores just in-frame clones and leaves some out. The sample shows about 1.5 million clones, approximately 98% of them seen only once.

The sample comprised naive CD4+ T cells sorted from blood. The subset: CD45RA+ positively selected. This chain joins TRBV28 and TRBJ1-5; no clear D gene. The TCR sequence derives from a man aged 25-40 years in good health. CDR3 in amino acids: CASRKVRQPQHF. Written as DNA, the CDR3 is TGTGCCAGCAGGAAGGTAAGGCAGCCCCAGCATTTT.